The 11 T cell receptor beta chains below were found in one sample sequenced in a study of Graves' ophthalmopathy and Graves' hyperthyroidism. The authors amplified TCR beta CDR3 regions, and they did so from RNA transcripts for repertoire sequencing. The workflow started with a first-round RT-PCR run with HTBI primers and then moved on to a second-round multiplex PCR. MiXCR was run by TCRdb on the multiplex PCR reads, yielding one entry per CDR3 protein. This sample has 300,000 to 400,000 distinct CDR3 sequences; approximately 18% occur once, and the top ten carry roughly 2.4%. The material sequenced was peripheral blood. These TCRs come from an adult woman with stable Graves' hyperthyroidism.

This clonotype was seen only a few times. This chain joins TRBV29-1 and TRBJ1-5; a weak D match, TRBD1 (5 bases). CDR3 length: 15 residues. V lost 6 bases, J lost 0 bases, and 15 bases lay in between. CDR1 and CDR2 from the germline V gene are SQVTM and ANQGSEA. The CDR3 DNA is TGCAGCGTAACCCCCGACAGTAATAGCAATCAGCCCCAGCATTTT. As protein: CSVTPDSNSNQPQHF.

The V call is TRBV2, the J call TRBJ1-6, with 7 nucleotides matching TRBD1. V shed 8 bases, J shed 6 bases, and the junction held 7 bases outside the gene matches. The CDR3 spans 14 residues. The germline CDR1 and CDR2 sequences are SNHLY and FYNNEI. The CDR3 here is CASPRDSLNSPLHF. CDR3 in DNA: TGTGCCAGCCCCCGGGACAGCCTTAATTCACCCCTCCACTTT.

V and J are TRBV6-1 and TRBJ2-7; 10 bases map to TRBD1. Germline assignment: CDR1 MNHNS and CDR2 SASEGT. J gave up 5 bases and V 6 bases, and 13 bases lay outside the gene matches. This CDR3 is built from 16 residues. CDR3: CASSASRDRGVHEQYF. In nucleotides, the CDR3 is TGTGCCAGCAGCGCCTCCCGGGACAGGGGAGTACACGAGCAGTACTTC.

Details on this clonotype: The junction does not match germline at one end; this may be a read error. The chain is built from TRBV14 and TRBJ2-3; TRBD1 matches 9 bases. CDR1 and CDR2 from the germline V gene are SGHDN and FVKESK. CDR3 size: 13 residues. DNA for the CDR3: TGCGCCAGCAGCCAAGGGACAGGGGATACGCAGTATTTT. Its protein product is CASSQGTGDTQYF.

This clonotype has just a few counts. The rearrangement joins TRBV7-8 to TRBJ2-5; 7 bases are a match to TRBD2. Germline trimming cut 5 bases from V and 5 bases from J; bases unmatched to any gene: 11. The germline V gene has CDR1 SGHVS and CDR2 FQNEAQ. The length of the CDR3 is 15 residues. The CDR3 region is CASSHAPWEGETQYF. For the CDR3, the DNA is TGTGCCAGCAGCCACGCCCCCTGGGAGGGTGAGACCCAGTACTTC.

This clonotype was seen only a few times. This chain joins TRBV3-1 and TRBJ2-7; 9 bases map to TRBD2. Germline CDR1 is LGHDT and CDR2 is YNNKEL (reference sequence). After removal of 4 bases from V and 5 bases from J, the junction contained 6 bases not matched to a gene. The CDR3 has 14 residues. The CDR3 DNA is TGTGCCAGCAGCCGTAGCGGGAGAGTAGACGAGCAGTACTTC. It encodes CASSRSGRVDEQYF.

This clonotype came up many times. The chain joins TRBV30 to TRBJ1-1; D is ambiguous. V gave up 1 base and J gave up 4 bases, with 7 bases separating them. Germline CDR1 reads GTSNPN; CDR2 reads SVGIG (reference sequence). The CDR3 length is 12 residues. The CDR3: CAWSEASTEAFF. CDR3 DNA sequence: TGTGCCTGGAGTGAGGCAAGCACTGAAGCTTTCTTT. Drawing the rest from reference TRBV30 and TRBJ1-1, the complete variable domain is SQTIHQWPATLVQPVGSPLSLECTVEGTSNPNLYWYRQAAGRGLQLLFYSVGIGQISSEVPQNLSASRPQDRQFILSSKKLLLSDSGFYLCAWSEASTEAFFGQGTRLTVV.

This clonotype was seen only a few times. The chain uses TRBV7-2 and TRBJ2-2; D gene uncertain. This CDR3 has 15 residues. Trimming removed 2 bases at V and 7 bases at J, with 14 bases between. The germline gives CDR1 SGHTA, CDR2 FQGNSA. The CDR3 is CASSLQNGIRGELFF. CDR3 in DNA: TGTGCCAGCAGCTTACAGAACGGAATACGCGGGGAGCTGTTTTTT.

In this sample, this clonotype turned up a few times. The rearrangement links TRBV5-1 to TRBJ2-2; 12 nucleotides agree with TRBD1. Germline V gene sequence: CDR1 SGHRS, CDR2 YFSETQ. Trimming cost V 4 bases and J 3 bases; bases outside gene matches: 7. CDR3 length: 17 amino acids. CDR3 sequence (DNA): TGCGCCAGCAGCATGGGACAGGGGGCGCAACACACCGGGGAGCTGTTTTTT. As protein: CASSMGQGAQHTGELFF.

The sample holds many counts of this clonotype. The chain links TRBV20-1 to TRBJ1-5, with no clear D. The CDR3 loop spans 16 amino acids. Germline loops: CDR1 DFQATT, CDR2 SNEGSKA (reference sequence). V lost 3 bases and J lost 0, with 15 bases in between. In nucleotides, the CDR3 is TGCAGTGCTAGTTCGACCCTTCAATATAGCAATCAGCCCCAGCATTTT. It encodes CSASSTLQYSNQPQHF.

In this sample, this clonotype turned up many times. The chain has TRBV28 and TRBJ2-7, with 10 positions matching TRBD2. Germline CDR1 is MDHEN and CDR2 is SYDVKM. The V gene end was trimmed by 4 bases and the J gene end by 3 bases; junction bases not matched to a gene: 6. CDR3 length: 15 residues. For the CDR3, the DNA is TGTGCCAGCAGTTCCAGCGGGAGGGCTCTCTACGAGCAGTACTTC. This gives the protein CASSSSGRALYEQYF.